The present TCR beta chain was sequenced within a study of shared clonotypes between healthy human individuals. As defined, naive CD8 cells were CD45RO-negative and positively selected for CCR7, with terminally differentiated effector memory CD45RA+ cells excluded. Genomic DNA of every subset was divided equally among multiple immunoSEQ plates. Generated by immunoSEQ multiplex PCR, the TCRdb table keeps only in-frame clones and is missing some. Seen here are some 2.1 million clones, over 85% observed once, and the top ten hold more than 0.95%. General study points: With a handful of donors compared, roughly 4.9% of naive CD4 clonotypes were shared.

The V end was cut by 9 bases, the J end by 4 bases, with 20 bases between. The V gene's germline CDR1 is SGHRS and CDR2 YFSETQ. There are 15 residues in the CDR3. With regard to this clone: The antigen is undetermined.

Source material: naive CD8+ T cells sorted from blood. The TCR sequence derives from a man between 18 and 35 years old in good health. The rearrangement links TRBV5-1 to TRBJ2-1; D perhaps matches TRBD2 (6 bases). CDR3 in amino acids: CATSAGGAEYNEQFF. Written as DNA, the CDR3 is TGCGCCACCTCGGCCGGGGGAGCGGAGTACAATGAGCAGTTCTTC. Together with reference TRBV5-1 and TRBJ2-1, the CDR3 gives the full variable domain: KAGVTQTPRYLIKTRGQQVTLSCSPISGHRSVSWYQQTPGQGLQFLFEYFSETQRNKGNFPGRFSGRQFSNSRSEMNVSTLELGDSALYLCATSAGGAEYNEQFFGPGTRLTVL.